This T cell receptor (beta chain) was retrieved from a study of T-cell reconstitution after alpha-beta-depleted transplantation in children. The germline gives CDR1 SGDLS, CDR2 YYNGEE. The CDR3 has 12 residues. The germline V and J ends were trimmed by 3 bases and 9 bases, with 10 bases remaining between them. It was with unique molecular identifiers that the TCRbeta library was prepared. MiXCR, applied by TCRdb to the PCR reads, yields one record per CDR3 protein. Among some 520,000 distinct CDR3 sequences, around a third were seen once, and the ten largest hold 2% to 2.5%. This TCR was recovered from a human donor who donated a stem cell graft to a child with aplastic anemia. This sequence joins TRBV9 and TRBJ2-1; tentatively, D is TRBD1 (6 bases). The sample here was PBMCs from the stem cell graft donor, taken from the stem cell graft. The CDR3 DNA follows: TGTGCCAGCAGCGGAGGGGGTGGTGAGCAGTTCTTC. It codes for CASSGGGGEQFF.